This TCR beta chain was captured in a study of CD8 T cells in Susac syndrome. At the level of the study: Among the Susac syndrome patients who underwent sequencing, about 6 had clinically active disease, while eight or nine of them were in remission. When their blood was taken, patients with Susac syndrome were therapy-naive, taking corticosteroids, or taking intravenous immunoglobulin alone.

TCR beta sequencing covered blood CD8+ and CD4+ T cells. TEMRA cells were FACS-enriched, with CD8+ and CD4+ T cells isolated negatively. The junction had 6 bases not matched to a gene; V was cut back by 4 bases and J by 3 bases. Per germline, CDR1 SGHNT and CDR2 YYREEE (reference sequence). The CDR3 is 14 amino acids. Random-hexamer reverse transcription was applied to 0.5 to 1 ug RNA. Each CDR3 protein gets one entry after TCRdb re-called the immunoSEQ multiplex PCR reads with MiXCR. Of some 210,000 distinct CDR3 sequences in the sample, 94% are singletons; the top ten hold 0.15% to 0.2%. This clonotype was detected only once.

The sequenced sample was CD4+ T cells from PBMCs. The chain joins TRBV5-4 to TRBJ2-5; 7 nucleotides agree with TRBD2. The TCR was taken from a human donor with Susac syndrome. This CDR3 is CASSQTGTKETQYF. CDR3 DNA: TGTGCCAGCAGCCAAACCGGGACTAAAGAGACCCAGTACTTC.